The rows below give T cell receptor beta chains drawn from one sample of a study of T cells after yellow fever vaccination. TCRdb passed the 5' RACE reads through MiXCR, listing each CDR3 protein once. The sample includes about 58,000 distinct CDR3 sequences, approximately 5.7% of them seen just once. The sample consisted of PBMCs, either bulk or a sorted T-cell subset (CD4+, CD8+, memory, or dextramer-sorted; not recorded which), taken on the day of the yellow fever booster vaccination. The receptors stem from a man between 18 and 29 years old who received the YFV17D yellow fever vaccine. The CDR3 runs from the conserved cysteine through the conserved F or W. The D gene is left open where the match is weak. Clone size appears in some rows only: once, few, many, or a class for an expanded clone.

TGCGCCAGCAGCCAAGATAGGTCAAGATTGATGGAACTGTTTTTT CASSQDRSRLMELFF TRBV4-3 . TRBJ1-4 few
TGTGCCAGCAGCTTAGACGGGTGGGGACTAAAAGACATTCAGTACTTC CASSLDGWGLKDIQYF TRBV7-2 TRBD2 TRBJ2-4 few
TGCGCCAGCAGCTTGTATTCAGGGGGCGGGAATGAGCAGTTCTTC CASSLYSGGGNEQFF TRBV5-1 TRBD1 TRBJ2-1 few
TGTGCCAGCAGCTTAGGAGACGACTCCTACAATGAGCAGTTCTTC CASSLGDDSYNEQFF TRBV7-9 . TRBJ2-1 .
TGTGCCAGCAGCCAAGATGCAAGGGATGTCTTTGGCTACACCTTC CASSQDARDVFGYTF TRBV4-2 . TRBJ1-2 few
TGTGCCAGCAGCCAGGAGGGGGCCACCTACTACGAGCAGTACTTC CASSQEGATYYEQYF TRBV7-6 . TRBJ2-7 many
TGTGCCAGCAGCTTGGATACCGACAATCAGCCCCAGCATTTT CASSLDTDNQPQHF TRBV5-5 . TRBJ1-5 few
TGTGCCAGCAGCTTAGTGGAAAGCACAGATACGCAGTATTTT CASSLVESTDTQYF TRBV7-9 . TRBJ2-3 many
TGTGCCAGCAGTTTAGTCAGGGGGTCCACAGATACGCAGTATTTT CASSLVRGSTDTQYF TRBV27 TRBD1 TRBJ2-3 many
TGTGCCAGCAGCTCTAGCGGGGCGGTCTATGAGCAGTTCTTC CASSSSGAVYEQFF TRBV7-9 TRBD2 TRBJ2-1 once
TGCGCCAGCAGCCCTGGCCAGCGGCCATTCCAAGAGACCCAGTACTTC CASSPGQRPFQETQYF TRBV4-1 . TRBJ2-5 many
TGTGCCAGCAGGGGGGGCTGGACAGGGTTCACAGATACGCAGTATTTT CASRGGWTGFTDTQYF TRBV28 TRBD1 TRBJ2-3 .
TGTGCCAGCAGCAACCAGGGAGGCTATGGCTACACCTTC CASSNQGGYGYTF TRBV7-6 . TRBJ1-2 .
TGTGCCACCAGTGGCGGGGGGGAAACCTACAATGAGCAGTTCTTC CATSGGGETYNEQFF TRBV24-1 TRBD2 TRBJ2-1 few
TGCGCCAGCAGCCAAGACCGCACCCAGGGAGCTAACTATGGCTACACCTTC CASSQDRTQGANYGYTF TRBV4-3 . TRBJ1-2 many
TGTGCCAGCAGCCCCCGGGGAGGGGGTTACACAGATACGCAGTATTTT CASSPRGGGYTDTQYF TRBV7-3 . TRBJ2-3 few
TGTGCCATCAGTGATGGTGGGGGGGCGCTAAATGAGCAGTTCTTC CAISDGGGALNEQFF TRBV10-3 . TRBJ2-1 .
TGTGCCAGCAGTGCTAGGTTGCAAGAGACCCAGTACTTC CASSARLQETQYF TRBV12-3/TRBV12-4 . TRBJ2-5 many